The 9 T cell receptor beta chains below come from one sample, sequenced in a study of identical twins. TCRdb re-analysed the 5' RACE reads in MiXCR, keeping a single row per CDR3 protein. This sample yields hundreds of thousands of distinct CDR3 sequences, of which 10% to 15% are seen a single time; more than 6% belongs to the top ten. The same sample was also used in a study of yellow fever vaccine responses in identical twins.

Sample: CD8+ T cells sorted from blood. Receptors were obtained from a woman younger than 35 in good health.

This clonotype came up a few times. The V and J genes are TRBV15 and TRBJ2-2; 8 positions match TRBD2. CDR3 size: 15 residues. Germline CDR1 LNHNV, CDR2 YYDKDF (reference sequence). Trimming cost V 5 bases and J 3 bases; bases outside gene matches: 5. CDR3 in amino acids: CATSGGLGDTGELFF. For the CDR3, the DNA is TGTGCCACCAGCGGGGGACTAGGGGACACCGGGGAGCTGTTTTTT.

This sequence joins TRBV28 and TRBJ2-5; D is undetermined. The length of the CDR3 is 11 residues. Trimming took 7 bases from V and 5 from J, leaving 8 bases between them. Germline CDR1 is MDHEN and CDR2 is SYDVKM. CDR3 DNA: TGTGCCAGCAATGGCTGGGAGACCCAGTACTTC. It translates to CASNGWETQYF.

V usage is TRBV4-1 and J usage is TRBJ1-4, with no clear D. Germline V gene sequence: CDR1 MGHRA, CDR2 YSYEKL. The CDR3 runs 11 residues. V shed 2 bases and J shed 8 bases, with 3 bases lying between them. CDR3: CASSQKEKLFF. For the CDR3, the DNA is TGCGCCAGCAGCCAAAAAGAAAAACTGTTTTTT.

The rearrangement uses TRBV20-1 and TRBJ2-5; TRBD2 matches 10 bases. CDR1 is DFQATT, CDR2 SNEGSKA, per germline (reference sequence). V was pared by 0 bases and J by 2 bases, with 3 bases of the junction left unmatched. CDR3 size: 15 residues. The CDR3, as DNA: TGCAGTGCTAGAGATGGGACTAGCGCACAAGAGACCCAGTACTTC. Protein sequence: CSARDGTSAQETQYF.

In DNA form, the CDR3 reads TGTGCCAGCAGCTTCCCAGGGAGGGCCGGGGAGCAGTACTTC. Translating it yields CASSFPGRAGEQYF. The chain is built from TRBV7-2 and TRBJ2-7, with 7 bases aligning to TRBD2. The CDR3 is 14 residues long. From germline, CDR1 is SGHTA and CDR2 FQGNSA. V gave up 3 bases and J gave up 7 bases; unmatched junction bases: 9.

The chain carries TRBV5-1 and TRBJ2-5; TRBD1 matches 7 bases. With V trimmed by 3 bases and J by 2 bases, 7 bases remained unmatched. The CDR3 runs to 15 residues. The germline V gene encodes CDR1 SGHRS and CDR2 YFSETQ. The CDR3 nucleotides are TGCGCCAGCAGCTCGGTGGGACAGAGACAAGAGACCCAGTACTTC. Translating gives CASSSVGQRQETQYF.

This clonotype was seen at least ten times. In DNA form, the CDR3 reads TGTGCCAGCAGCTCCTTTGACAATGAGCAGTTCTTC. The encoded protein is CASSSFDNEQFF. The genes are TRBV7-9 and TRBJ2-1, with D hard to call. Germline loops: CDR1 SEHNR, CDR2 FQNEAQ (reference sequence). The germline V and J ends were trimmed by 4 bases and 5 bases, with 6 bases remaining between them. The CDR3 sequence is 12 residues long.

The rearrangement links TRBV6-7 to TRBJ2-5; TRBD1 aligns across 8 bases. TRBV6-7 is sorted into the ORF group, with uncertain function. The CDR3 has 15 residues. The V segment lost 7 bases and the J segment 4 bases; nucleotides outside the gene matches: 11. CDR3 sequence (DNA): TGTGCCAGCACCCTGGCGGGACAGGCAATAGAGACCCAGTACTTC. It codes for CASTLAGQAIETQYF.

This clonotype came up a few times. The CDR3 DNA reads TGTGCCAGCAGTGAGCAGGGAGGAAATTCACCCCTCCACTTT. This gives the protein CASSEQGGNSPLHF. V gene TRBV2 combines with J gene TRBJ1-6, with D maybe TRBD1 (5 bases). Germline V gene data show CDR1 as SNHLY and CDR2 as FYNNEI. V lost 3 bases, J lost 7 bases, and 10 bases lay in between. The CDR3 has 14 residues.